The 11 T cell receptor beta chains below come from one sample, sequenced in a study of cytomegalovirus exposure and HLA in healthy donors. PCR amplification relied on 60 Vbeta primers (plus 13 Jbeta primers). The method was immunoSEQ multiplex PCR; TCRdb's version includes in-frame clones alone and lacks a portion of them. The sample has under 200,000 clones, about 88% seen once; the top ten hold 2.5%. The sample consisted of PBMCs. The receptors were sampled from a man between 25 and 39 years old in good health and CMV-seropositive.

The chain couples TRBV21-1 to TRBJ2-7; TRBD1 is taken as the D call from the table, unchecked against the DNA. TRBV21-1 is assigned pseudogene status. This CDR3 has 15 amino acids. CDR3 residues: CASSTDPRTGGEQYV. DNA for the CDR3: TGTGCCAGCAGCACCGACCCCCGAACAGGGGGTGAGCAGTACGTC.

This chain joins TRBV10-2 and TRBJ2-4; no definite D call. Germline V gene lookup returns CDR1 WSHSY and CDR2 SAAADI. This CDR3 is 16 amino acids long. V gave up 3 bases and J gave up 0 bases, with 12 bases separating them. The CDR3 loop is CASSEWSREAKNIQYF. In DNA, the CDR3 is TGCGCCAGCAGTGAATGGAGTCGAGAAGCCAAAAACATTCAGTACTTC.

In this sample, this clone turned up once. In DNA form, the CDR3 reads TGTGCCAGCAGGCTAGCGGGAGGGCCCATCTACGAGCAGTACTTC. Protein product: CASRLAGGPIYEQYF. The J gene is TRBJ2-7, the V gene TRBV11-2; 12 bases match TRBD2. Germline V CDR1 and CDR2: SGHAT, FQNNGV. With 6 bases clipped from V and 3 bases from J, the junction kept 6 bases outside the gene matches. This CDR3 region has 15 residues. The variable domain in full, with the rest retrieved from reference TRBV11-2 and TRBJ2-7, is EAGVAQSPRYKIIEKRQSVAFWCNPISGHATLYWYQQILGQGPKLLIQFQNNGVVDDSQLPKDRFSAERLKGVDSTLKIQPAKLEDSAVYLCASRLAGGPIYEQYFGPGTRLTVT.

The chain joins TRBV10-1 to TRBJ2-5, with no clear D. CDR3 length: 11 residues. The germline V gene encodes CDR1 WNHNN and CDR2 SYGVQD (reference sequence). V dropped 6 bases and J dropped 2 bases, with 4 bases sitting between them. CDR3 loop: CASRLQETQYF. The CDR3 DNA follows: TGCGCCAGCAGGCTACAAGAGACCCAGTACTTC.

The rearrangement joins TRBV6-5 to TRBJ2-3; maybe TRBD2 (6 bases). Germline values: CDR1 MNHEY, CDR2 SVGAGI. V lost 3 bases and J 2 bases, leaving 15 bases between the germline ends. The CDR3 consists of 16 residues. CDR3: CASSYTDYDDTDTQYF. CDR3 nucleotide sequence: TGTGCCAGCAGTTATACGGACTACGATGACACAGATACGCAGTATTTT.

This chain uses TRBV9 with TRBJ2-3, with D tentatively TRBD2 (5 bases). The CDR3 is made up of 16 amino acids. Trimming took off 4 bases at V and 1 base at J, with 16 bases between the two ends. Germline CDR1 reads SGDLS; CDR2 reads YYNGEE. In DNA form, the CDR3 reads TGTGCCAGCAGCCCCTTGAGGGTTTCCGGCACAGATACGCAGTATTTT. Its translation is CASSPLRVSGTDTQYF.

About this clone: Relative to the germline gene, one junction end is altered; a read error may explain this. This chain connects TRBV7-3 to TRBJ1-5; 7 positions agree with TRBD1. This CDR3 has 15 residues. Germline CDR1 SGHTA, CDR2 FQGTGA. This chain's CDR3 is CASSLTGAINQPQHF. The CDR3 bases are TGTGCCAGCAGTTTAACAGGGGCGATAAATCAGCCCCAGCATTTT. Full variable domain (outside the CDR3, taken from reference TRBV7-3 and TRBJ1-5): GAGVSQTPSNKVTEKGKYVELRCDPISGHTALYWYRQSLGQGPEFLIYFQGTGAADDSGLPNDRFFAVRPEGSVSTLKIQRTERGDSAVYLCASSLTGAINQPQHFGDGTRLSIL.

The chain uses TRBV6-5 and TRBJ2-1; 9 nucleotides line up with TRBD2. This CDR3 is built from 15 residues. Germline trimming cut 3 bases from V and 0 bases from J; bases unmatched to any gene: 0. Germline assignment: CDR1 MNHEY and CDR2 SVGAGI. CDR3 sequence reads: CASSYSGGSYNEQFF. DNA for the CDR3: TGTGCCAGCAGTTATAGCGGGGGCTCCTACAATGAGCAGTTCTTC.

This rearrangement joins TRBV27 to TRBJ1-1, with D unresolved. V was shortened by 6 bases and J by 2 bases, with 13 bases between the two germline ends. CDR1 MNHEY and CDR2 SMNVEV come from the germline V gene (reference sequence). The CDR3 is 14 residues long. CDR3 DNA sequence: TGTGCCAGCAGCCGGGTCCATCCAAACACTGAAGCTTTCTTT. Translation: CASSRVHPNTEAFF.

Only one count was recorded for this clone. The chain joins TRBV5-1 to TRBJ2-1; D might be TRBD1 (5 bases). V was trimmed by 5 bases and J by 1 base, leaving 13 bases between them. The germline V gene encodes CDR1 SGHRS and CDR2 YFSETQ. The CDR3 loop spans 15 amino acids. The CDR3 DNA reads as TGCGCCAGCAGAGGGGCGGAAGGGTCCTACAATGAGCAGTTCTTC. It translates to CASRGAEGSYNEQFF. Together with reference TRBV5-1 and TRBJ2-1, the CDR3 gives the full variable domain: KAGVTQTPRYLIKTRGQQVTLSCSPISGHRSVSWYQQTPGQGLQFLFEYFSETQRNKGNFPGRFSGRQFSNSRSEMNVSTLELGDSALYLCASRGAEGSYNEQFFGPGTRLTVL.

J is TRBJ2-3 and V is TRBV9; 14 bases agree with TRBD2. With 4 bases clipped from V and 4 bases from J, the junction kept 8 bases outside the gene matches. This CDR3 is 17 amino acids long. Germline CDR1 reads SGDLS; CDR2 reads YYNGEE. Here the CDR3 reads CASSPGTSGSAPDTQYF. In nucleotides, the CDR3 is TGTGCCAGCAGCCCCGGGACTAGCGGGAGTGCCCCAGATACGCAGTATTTT.